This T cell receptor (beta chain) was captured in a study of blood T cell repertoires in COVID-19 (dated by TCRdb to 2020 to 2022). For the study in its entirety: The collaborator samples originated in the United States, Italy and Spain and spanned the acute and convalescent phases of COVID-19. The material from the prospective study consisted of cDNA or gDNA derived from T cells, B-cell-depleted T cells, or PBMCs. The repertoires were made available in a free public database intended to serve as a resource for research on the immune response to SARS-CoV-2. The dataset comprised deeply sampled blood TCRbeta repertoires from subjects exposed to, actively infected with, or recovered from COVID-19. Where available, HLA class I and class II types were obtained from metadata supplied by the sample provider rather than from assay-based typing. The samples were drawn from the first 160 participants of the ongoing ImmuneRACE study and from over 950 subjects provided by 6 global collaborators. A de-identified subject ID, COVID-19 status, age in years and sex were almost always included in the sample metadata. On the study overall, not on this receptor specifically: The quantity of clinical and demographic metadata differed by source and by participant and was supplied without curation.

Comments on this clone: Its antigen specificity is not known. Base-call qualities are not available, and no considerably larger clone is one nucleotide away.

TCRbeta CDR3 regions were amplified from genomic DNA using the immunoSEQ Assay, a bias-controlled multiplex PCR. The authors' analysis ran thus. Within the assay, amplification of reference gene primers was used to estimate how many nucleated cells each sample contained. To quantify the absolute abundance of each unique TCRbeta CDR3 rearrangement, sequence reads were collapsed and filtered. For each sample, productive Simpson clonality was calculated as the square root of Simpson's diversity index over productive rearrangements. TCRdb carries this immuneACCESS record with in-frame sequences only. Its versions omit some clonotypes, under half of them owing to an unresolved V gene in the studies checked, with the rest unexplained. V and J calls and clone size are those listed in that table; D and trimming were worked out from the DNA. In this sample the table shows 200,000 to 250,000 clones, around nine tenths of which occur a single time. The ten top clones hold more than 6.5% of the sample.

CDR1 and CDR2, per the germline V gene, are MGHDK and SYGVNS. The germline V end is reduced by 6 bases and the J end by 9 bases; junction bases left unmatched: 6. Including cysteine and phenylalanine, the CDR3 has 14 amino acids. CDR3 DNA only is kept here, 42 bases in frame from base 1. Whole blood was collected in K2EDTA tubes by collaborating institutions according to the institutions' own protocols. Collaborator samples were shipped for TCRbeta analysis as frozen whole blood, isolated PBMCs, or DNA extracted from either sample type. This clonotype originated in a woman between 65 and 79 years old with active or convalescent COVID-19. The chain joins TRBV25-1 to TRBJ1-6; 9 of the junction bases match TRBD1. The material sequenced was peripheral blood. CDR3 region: CASREQGAGSPLHF. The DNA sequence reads TGTGCCAGCAGGGAACAGGGGGCTGGTTCACCCCTCCACTTT.